Listed here is a single T cell receptor beta chain. Per the study methods: The assay estimated nucleated cells by amplifying reference gene primers. Data came from immunoSEQ multiplex PCR; TCRdb stores just in-frame clones and leaves some out. For V, J and clone size, that table is used; D and trimming come from the DNA. The data hold tens of thousands of clones, with approximately 90% observed a single time. This specimen belongs to a study of blood T cell repertoires in COVID-19. Study at large: COVID-19 samples collected from the United States, Italy and Spain covered acute and convalescent phases. The cDNA or gDNA used as material had been derived from T cells, B-cell-depleted T cells, or PBMCs.

V dropped 0 bases and J dropped 5; count of bases not matched to a gene: 3. The CDR3 is made up of 14 amino acids. Germline values: CDR1 GTSNPN, CDR2 SVGIG (reference sequence). The chain carries TRBV30 and TRBJ2-3, with 9 bases matching TRBD1. The sample taken for sequencing was peripheral blood. This sequence was found in a woman in her forties or fifties with active or convalescent COVID-19. The CDR3 region is CAWSVDRGVDTQYF. DNA of the CDR3: TGTGCCTGGAGTGTAGACAGGGGGGTAGATACGCAGTATTTT.